Presented here are 21 T cell receptor beta chains from one specimen sequenced in a study of blood T cell repertoires in COVID-19 (dated by TCRdb to about 2020). The method behind the library was the immunoSEQ multiplex PCR assay. In TCRdb, the immuneACCESS table is reduced to in-frame sequences with V and J assigned. These tables do not hold every clone; where another copy was compared, an unresolved V gene accounts for under half, and the others remain unexplained. The sample table shows 100,000 or so clones, and roughly 84% are seen once. In total, the top ten clones hold around 2.2% of the sample. Sequenced input: peripheral blood. These receptors were collected from a human donor in a cohort sampled during active COVID-19.

This sequence joins TRBV5-4 and TRBJ1-1; weak D call: TRBD1 (5 bases). The CDR3 extends over 14 amino acids. V gave up 3 bases and J gave up 1 base, with 10 bases separating them. In germline, CDR1 is SGHNT, CDR2 YYREEE (reference sequence). CDR3 nucleotides: TGTGCCAGCAGCTGGGGCAGAACGAACACTGAAGCTTTCTTT. It encodes CASSWGRTNTEAFF.

This chain connects TRBV5-6 to TRBJ1-5; 9 positions agree with TRBD1. The CDR3 is 15 residues long. Germline CDR1 SGHDT, CDR2 YYEEEE. The V segment lost 0 bases and the J segment 6 bases; nucleotides outside the gene matches: 4. The CDR3 spells CASSLAGQGPQPQHF. The CDR3 nucleotides read TGTGCCAGCAGCTTGGCGGGACAGGGCCCTCAGCCCCAGCATTTT.

The V call is TRBV18, the J call TRBJ2-1, with D perhaps TRBD2 (6 bases). CDR3 length equals 15 residues. Germline values: CDR1 KGHSH, CDR2 LQKENI. V dropped 2 bases and J dropped 10 bases, with 18 bases sitting between them. Here the CDR3 DNA reads TGTGCCAGCTCACCAGCGGGGTCGCCTTTTGGGGAGCAGTTCTTC. Protein: CASSPAGSPFGEQFF.

V usage is TRBV6-7 and J usage is TRBJ1-5, with TRBD1 as a possible D gene (6 bases). TRBV6-7 is recorded as an ORF, its role being uncertain. V lost 9 bases and J lost 4, with 19 bases in between. The CDR3 sequence is 15 residues long. DNA of the CDR3: TGTGCCAGTCTTTTGGGGACAATGTTTAATCAGCCCCAGCATTTT. Amino acids: CASLLGTMFNQPQHF.

Here the CDR3 reads CASSGSAVETQYF. CDR3 sequence (DNA): TGCGCCAGCAGTGGGTCCGCGGTAGAGACCCAGTACTTC. V is TRBV10-1 and J is TRBJ2-5; unclear D gene. Germline CDR1 is WNHNN and CDR2 is SYGVQD (reference sequence). Trimming took 4 bases from V and 4 from J, leaving 10 bases between them. This CDR3 is built from 13 residues.

The CDR3 loop reads CASSKVGRDSYYGYTF. The CDR3 DNA reads TGTGCCAGCAGCAAAGTGGGGCGGGACAGCTACTATGGCTACACCTTC. V usage is TRBV21-1 and J usage is TRBJ1-2; TRBD1 was called by the table and not checked on the DNA. TRBV21-1 is given as a pseudogene. CDR3 length: 16 amino acids.

The rearrangement joins TRBV7-2 to TRBJ2-7; TRBD2 aligns across 9 bases. Germline V gene data show CDR1 as SGHTA and CDR2 as FQGNSA. V shed 1 base, J shed 6 bases, and the junction held 4 bases outside the gene matches. The CDR3 covers 14 residues. CDR3 coding DNA: TGTGCCAGCAGCTTAGGGGGGACTAGCTCCGAGCAGTACTTC. It translates to CASSLGGTSSEQYF.

The rearrangement joins TRBV6-2 or TRBV6-3 to TRBJ2-2; a possible D gene is TRBD2 (5 bases). The V end lost 2 bases, the J end lost 7 bases, and 17 bases lay between the germline ends. The germline V gene encodes CDR1 MNHEY and CDR2 SVGEGT. CDR3 size: 16 residues. This CDR3 is CASSYLGVANGGELFF. The CDR3 bases are TGTGCCAGCAGTTACCTTGGGGTAGCGAATGGCGGGGAGCTGTTTTTT.

The rearrangement links TRBV24-1 to TRBJ2-7; a possible D gene is TRBD2 (7 bases). This CDR3 is 15 amino acids long. Germline CDR1 is KGHDR and CDR2 is SFDVKD. Trimming removed 3 bases at V and 2 bases at J, with 13 bases between. The CDR3 loop is CATSDRGATTYEQYF. The DNA for the CDR3 is TGTGCCACCAGTGATCGGGGGGCAACAACCTACGAGCAGTACTTC.

This clone was recorded only once. The V and J genes are TRBV7-9 and TRBJ1-1, with TRBD1 identical over 8 bases. V lost 1 base to trimming and J lost 7 bases; unmatched junction nucleotides: 11. Germline assignment: CDR1 SEHNR and CDR2 FQNEAQ (reference sequence). This CDR3 has 16 amino acids. For the CDR3, the DNA is TGTGCCAGCAGCTTAGAGGGAGTGGACAGGGCTGATGAAGCTTTCTTT. Translating it yields CASSLEGVDRADEAFF.

CDR3 DNA sequence: TGTGCCAGTGGTGGACAGAAACAAGAGACCCAGTACTTC. Translation: CASGGQKQETQYF. V and J are TRBV6-5 and TRBJ2-5; a possible D gene is TRBD1 (6 bases). CDR3 length: 13 residues. CDR1 and CDR2 (germline): MNHEY, SVGAGI. Trimming removed 9 bases from V and 2 bases from J, with 13 bases in between.

This chain links TRBV4-3 with TRBJ1-5; TRBD1 matches at 12 bases. Germline lookup yields CDR1 LGHNA and CDR2 YSLEER. The length of the CDR3 is 15 residues. The V and J ends lost 3 bases and 6 bases, in that order; junction bases with no gene match: 3. The CDR3 region has the DNA TGCGCCAGCAGCCAGGGACAGGGGGCAGGTCAGCCCCAGCATTTT. It specifies CASSQGQGAGQPQHF.

About this clone: This may be a read error: a much more frequent sequence differs by one nucleotide. This chain links TRBV15 with TRBJ2-7; 9 bases fit TRBD2. The CDR3 has 15 residues. The germline V gene has CDR1 LNHNV and CDR2 YYDKDF (reference sequence). The V gene end was trimmed by 1 base and the J gene end by 2 bases; junction bases not matched to a gene: 3. CDR3 nucleotide sequence: TGTGCCACCAGCAGAGGTAGCGGGAGCCCCTACGAGCAGTACTTC. This encodes CATSRGSGSPYEQYF. Variable domain in full (rest from reference TRBV15 and TRBJ2-7): DAMVIQNPRYQVTQFGKPVTLSCSQTLNHNVMYWYQQKSSQAPKLLFHYYDKDFNNEADTPDNFQSRRPNTSFCFLDIRSPGLGDTAMYLCATSRGSGSPYEQYFGPGTRLTVT.

V gene TRBV30 combines with J gene TRBJ2-7; TRBD1 agrees at 7 bases. CDR3 length equals 11 residues. J lost 13 bases, V lost 2 bases, and 8 bases had no gene match. Looked up from germline, CDR1 is GTSNPN and CDR2 is SVGIG (reference sequence). DNA of the CDR3: TGTGCCTGGAGTAATGGACAGGTTACTTACTTC. It translates to CAWSNGQVTYF.

This chain joins TRBV7-3 and TRBJ1-2, with 8 bases identical to TRBD1. CDR3 length equals 13 residues. Germline V CDR1 and CDR2: SGHTA, FQGTGA. J was trimmed by 6 bases and V by 5 bases; bases with no gene match: 5. This CDR3 is CASSQDREDGYTF. The CDR3 DNA sequence: TGTGCCAGCAGCCAGGACAGGGAAGATGGCTACACCTTC. Drawing the rest from reference TRBV7-3 and TRBJ1-2, the complete variable domain is GAGVSQTPSNKVTEKGKYVELRCDPISGHTALYWYRQSLGQGPEFLIYFQGTGAADDSGLPNDRFFAVRPEGSVSTLKIQRTERGDSAVYLCASSQDREDGYTFGSGTRLTVV.

The chain carries TRBV28 and TRBJ2-6, with no clear D. V was pared by 5 bases and J by 4 bases, with 3 bases between. Germline V gene lookup returns CDR1 MDHEN and CDR2 SYDVKM. This CDR3 is 12 amino acids long. CDR3 sequence: CASSSGANVLTF. The CDR3 nucleotides read TGTGCCAGCAGTAGCGGGGCCAACGTCCTGACTTTC. The complete variable domain, with remaining parts taken from reference TRBV28 and TRBJ2-6, reads DVKVTQSSRYLVKRTGEKVFLECVQDMDHENMFWYRQDPGLGLRLIYFSYDVKMKEKGDIPEGYSVSREKKERFSLILESASTNQTSMYLCASSSGANVLTFGAGSRLTVL.

The J gene is TRBJ2-5, the V gene TRBV30, with 10 bases identical to TRBD2. The CDR3 consists of 16 residues. Trimming cost V 2 bases and J 1 base; bases outside gene matches: 7. CDR1 is GTSNPN and CDR2 is SVGIG in the germline V gene (reference sequence). The CDR3, as DNA: TGTGCCTGGAGTCGCCTTAGCGGGGGGTTCCAAGAGACCCAGTACTTC. Residues: CAWSRLSGGFQETQYF. The full variable domain, its missing parts supplied by reference TRBV30 and TRBJ2-5, is SQTIHQWPATLVQPVGSPLSLECTVEGTSNPNLYWYRQAAGRGLQLLFYSVGIGQISSEVPQNLSASRPQDRQFILSSKKLLLSDSGFYLCAWSRLSGGFQETQYFGPGTRLLVL.

The rearrangement uses TRBV3-1 (or the pseudogene TRBV3-2) and TRBJ1-1, with D unresolved. From germline, CDR1 is LGHDT and CDR2 YNNKEL (reference sequence). With 2 bases removed from V and 0 bases from J, the gap between germline ends came to 10 bases. This CDR3 comprises 15 residues. Written as DNA, the CDR3 is TGTGCCAGCAGCCAAATTGTGGCCCTGAACACTGAAGCTTTCTTT. Residues: CASSQIVALNTEAFF.

This clone was detected only once. V and J are TRBV5-1 and TRBJ1-3; TRBD1 aligns across 9 bases. CDR3 length: 15 residues. Germline V gene data show CDR1 as SGHRS and CDR2 as YFSETQ. V lost 4 bases to trimming and J lost 1 base; unmatched junction nucleotides: 3. The CDR3, as DNA: TGCGCCAGCAGCGGACAGGGGAATTCTGGAAACACCATATATTTT. This sequence encodes CASSGQGNSGNTIYF.

This clone was detected once. For the CDR3, the DNA is TGTGCCAGCAGCCCATCTAGCGGCCAAGAGACCCAGTACTTC. Amino acid sequence: CASSPSSGQETQYF. This sequence joins TRBV5-4 and TRBJ2-5; TRBD2 agrees at 7 bases. The V gene's germline CDR1 is SGHNT and CDR2 YYREEE (reference sequence). J was trimmed by 1 base and V by 4 bases; bases with no gene match: 4. This CDR3 contains 14 residues.

The rearrangement links TRBV5-4 to TRBJ2-5; 13 bases match TRBD2. This CDR3 has 16 residues. Germline CDR1 and CDR2: SGHNT and YYREEE (reference sequence). V was clipped by 4 bases and J by 5 bases; unmatched bases: 8. The CDR3 region is CASSPGTSGMWETQYF. The CDR3 DNA is TGTGCCAGCAGCCCCGGGACTAGCGGGATGTGGGAGACCCAGTACTTC.